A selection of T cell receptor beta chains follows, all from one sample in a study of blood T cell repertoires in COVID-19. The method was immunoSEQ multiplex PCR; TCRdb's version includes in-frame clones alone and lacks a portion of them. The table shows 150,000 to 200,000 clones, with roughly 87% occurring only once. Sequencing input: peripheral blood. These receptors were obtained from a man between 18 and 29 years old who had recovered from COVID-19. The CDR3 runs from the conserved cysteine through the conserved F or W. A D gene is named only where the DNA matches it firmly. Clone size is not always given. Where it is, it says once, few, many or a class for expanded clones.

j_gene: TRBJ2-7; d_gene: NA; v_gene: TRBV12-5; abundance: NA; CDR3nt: TGTGCTAGTGCCCCTCGGGACAAGGAATACTTC; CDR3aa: CASAPRDKEYF
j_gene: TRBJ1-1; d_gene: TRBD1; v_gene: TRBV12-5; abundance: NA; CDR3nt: TGTGCTAGTGGTTCCCCAGGGGGAGCAGCTTTCTTT; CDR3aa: CASGSPGGAAFF
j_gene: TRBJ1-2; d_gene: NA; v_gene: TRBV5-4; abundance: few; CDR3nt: TGTGCCAGCAGCTTGGTGAGGAGCTATGGCTACACCTTC; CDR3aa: CASSLVRSYGYTF
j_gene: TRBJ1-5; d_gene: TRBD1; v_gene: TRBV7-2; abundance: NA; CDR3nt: TGTGCCAGCAGCTTAGCGAGGACAGGGGCTTTTCGGAGGGATCAGCCCCAGCATTTT; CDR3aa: CASSLARTGAFRRDQPQHF
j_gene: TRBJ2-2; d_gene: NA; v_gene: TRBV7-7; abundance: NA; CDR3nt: TGTGCTAGCAGCCCCCGGGGTAGCGGGAACACCGGGGAGCTGTTTTTT; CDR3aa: CASSPRGSGNTGELFF
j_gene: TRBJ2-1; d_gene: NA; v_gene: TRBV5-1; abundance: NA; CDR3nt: TGCGCCAGCAGCTTGGGGCGGGGTGAGCAGTTCTTC; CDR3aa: CASSLGRGEQFF
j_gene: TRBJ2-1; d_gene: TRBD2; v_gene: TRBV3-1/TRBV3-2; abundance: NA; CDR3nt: TGTGCCAGCAGCCAACGACTAGCGCGTGCGTGGGGTGAGCAGTTCTTC; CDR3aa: CASSQRLARAWGEQFF
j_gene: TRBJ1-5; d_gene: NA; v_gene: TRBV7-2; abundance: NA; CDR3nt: TGTGCCAGCAGCTTACAGGGCAGCAATCAGCCCCAGCATTTT; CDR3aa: CASSLQGSNQPQHF
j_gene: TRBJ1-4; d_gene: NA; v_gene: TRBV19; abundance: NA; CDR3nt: TGTGCCAGTAGTCCATGGGAGGAAAAACTGTTTTTT; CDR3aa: CASSPWEEKLFF
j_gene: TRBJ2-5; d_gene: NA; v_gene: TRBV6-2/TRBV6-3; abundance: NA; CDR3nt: TGTGCCAGCAGCCTCCCGGGAGCGGGAGAGACCCAGTACTTC; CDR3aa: CASSLPGAGETQYF
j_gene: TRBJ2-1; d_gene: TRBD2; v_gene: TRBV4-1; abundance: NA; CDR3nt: TGCGCCAGCAGCCAACTTGCCGGACTAGCGGGCAATGAGCAGTTCTTC; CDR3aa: CASSQLAGLAGNEQFF
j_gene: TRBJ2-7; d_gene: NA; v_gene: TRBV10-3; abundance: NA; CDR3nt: TGTGCCATCAGTGAGACGCAGGGGTCTACCTCCTACGAGCAGTACTTC; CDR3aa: CAISETQGSTSYEQYF
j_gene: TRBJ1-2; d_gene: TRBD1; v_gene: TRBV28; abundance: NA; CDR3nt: TGTGCCAGCAGTACCCCGGACAGGGCTTCCAACTATGGCTACACCTTC; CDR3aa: CASSTPDRASNYGYTF
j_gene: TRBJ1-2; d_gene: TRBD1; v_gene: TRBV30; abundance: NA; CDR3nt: TGTGCCTGGAGTGTTCCAGGGGGCATCTATGGCTACACCTTC; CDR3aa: CAWSVPGGIYGYTF
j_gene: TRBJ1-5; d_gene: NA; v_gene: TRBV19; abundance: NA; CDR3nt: TGTGCCAGTAGTATCCCACAGGGTAGCAATCAGCCCCAGCATTTT; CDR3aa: CASSIPQGSNQPQHF
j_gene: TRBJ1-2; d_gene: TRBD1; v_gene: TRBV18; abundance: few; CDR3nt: TGTGCCAGCTCACCAAGAGGGACAGGGGTCCTTAACTATGGCTACACCTTC; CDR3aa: CASSPRGTGVLNYGYTF
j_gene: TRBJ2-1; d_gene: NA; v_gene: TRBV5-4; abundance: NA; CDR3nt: TGTGCCAGCAGTCCGCAGGGTGCTCTCTCCTACAATGAGCAGTTCTTC; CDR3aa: CASSPQGALSYNEQFF
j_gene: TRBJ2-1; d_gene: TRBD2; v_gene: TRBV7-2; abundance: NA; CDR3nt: TGTGCCAGCAGCCCCCCGGGACTAGCGGGAGGAGGCGGGAATGAGCAGTTCTTC; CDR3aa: CASSPPGLAGGGGNEQFF
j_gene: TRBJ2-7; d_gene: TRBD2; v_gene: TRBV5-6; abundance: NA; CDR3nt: TGTGCCAGCAGCCTGGATAGGTTGGTAGCGGGATCCCACGAGCAGTACTTC; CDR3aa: CASSLDRLVAGSHEQYF
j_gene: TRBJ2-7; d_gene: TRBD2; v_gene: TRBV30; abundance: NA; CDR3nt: TGTGCCTGCCATCTAGCGGGGCCCGGGGAGCAGTACTTC; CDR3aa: CACHLAGPGEQYF
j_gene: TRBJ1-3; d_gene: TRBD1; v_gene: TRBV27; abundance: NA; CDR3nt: TGTGCCAGCAGTTTCCTATCCGGAACAGGGGCTAGAGACACCATATATTTT; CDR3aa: CASSFLSGTGARDTIYF
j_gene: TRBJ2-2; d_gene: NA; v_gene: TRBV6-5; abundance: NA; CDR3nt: TGTGCCAGCAGGGACGGGAGCGGCCCGACCGGGGAGCTGTTTTTT; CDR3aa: CASRDGSGPTGELFF
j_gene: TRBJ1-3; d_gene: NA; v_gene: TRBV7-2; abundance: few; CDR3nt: TGTGCCAGCAGCTCTTGGACAGTCTCTGGAAACACCATATATTTT; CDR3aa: CASSSWTVSGNTIYF
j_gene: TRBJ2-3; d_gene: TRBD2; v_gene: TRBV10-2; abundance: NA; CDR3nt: TGCGCCAGCAGTGATCGTGGCGGGAGGCACTTTAGCACAGATACGCAGTATTTT; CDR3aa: CASSDRGGRHFSTDTQYF
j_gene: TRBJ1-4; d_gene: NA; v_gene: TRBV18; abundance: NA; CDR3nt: TGTGCCAGCTCACCTTCTGGTGCCAGGCCTGAAAAACTGTTTTTT; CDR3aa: CASSPSGARPEKLFF
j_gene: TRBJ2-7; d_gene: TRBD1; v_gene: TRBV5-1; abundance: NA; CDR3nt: TGCGCCAGCAGCCAATACCGACAGGGGCGCACCTACGAGCAGTACTTC; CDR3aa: CASSQYRQGRTYEQYF
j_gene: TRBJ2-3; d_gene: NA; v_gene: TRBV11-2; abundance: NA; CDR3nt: TGTGCCAGCAGCTTAGATGGGGGGGCCCGAGGAACGCAGTATTTT; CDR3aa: CASSLDGGARGTQYF
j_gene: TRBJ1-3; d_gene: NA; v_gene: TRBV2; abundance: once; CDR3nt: TGTGCCAGCAGTGAACAGGCCTCCTCTGGAAACACCATATATTTT; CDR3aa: CASSEQASSGNTIYF
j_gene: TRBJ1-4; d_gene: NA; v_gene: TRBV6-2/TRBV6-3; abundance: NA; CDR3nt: TGTGCCAGCAGCACAGAAGCAACTAATGAAAAACTGTTTTTT; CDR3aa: CASSTEATNEKLFF
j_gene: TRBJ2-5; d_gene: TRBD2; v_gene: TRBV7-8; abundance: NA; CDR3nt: TGTGCCAGCAGCCCCGGGACTAGCGGGAGGGAGACCCAGTACTTC; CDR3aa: CASSPGTSGRETQYF
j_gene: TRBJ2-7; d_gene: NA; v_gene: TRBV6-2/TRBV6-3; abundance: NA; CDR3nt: TGTGCCAGCAGTTACTCTCTTCTCCGGGACGAGCAGTACTTC; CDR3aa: CASSYSLLRDEQYF
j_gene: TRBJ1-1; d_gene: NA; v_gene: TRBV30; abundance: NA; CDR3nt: TGTGCCTGGAGAGGCCGGGGAGAAGCTTTCTTT; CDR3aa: CAWRGRGEAFF
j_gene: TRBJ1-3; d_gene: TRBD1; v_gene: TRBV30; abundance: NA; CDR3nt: TGTGCCTGGACGGGACAGTCCGGAAACACCATATATTTT; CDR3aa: CAWTGQSGNTIYF
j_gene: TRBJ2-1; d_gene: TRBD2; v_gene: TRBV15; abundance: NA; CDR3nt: TGTGCCACCAGCAGGCTCCGCGGGAGAAGCTCCTACAATGAGCAGTTCTTC; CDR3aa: CATSRLRGRSSYNEQFF
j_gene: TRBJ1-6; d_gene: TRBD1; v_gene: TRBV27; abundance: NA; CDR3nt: TGTGCCAGCAGAATAGGACAGGGGGAAAATTCACCCCTCCACTTT; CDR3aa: CASRIGQGENSPLHF
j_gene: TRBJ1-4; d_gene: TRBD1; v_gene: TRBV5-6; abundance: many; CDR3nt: TGTGCCAGCAGCTCGGGGACAGCATTGAGGGAAAAACTGTTTTTT; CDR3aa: CASSSGTALREKLFF
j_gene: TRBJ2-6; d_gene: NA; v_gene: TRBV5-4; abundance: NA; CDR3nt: TGTGCCAGCAGCTTAGCGGGACAAGGGGCCAACGTCCTGACTTTC; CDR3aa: CASSLAGQGANVLTF
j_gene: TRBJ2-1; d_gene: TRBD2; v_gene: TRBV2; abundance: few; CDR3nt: TGTGCCAGCAGTGAAAAGCGGGAGGGCCCCTACAATGAGCAGTTCTTC; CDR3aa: CASSEKREGPYNEQFF
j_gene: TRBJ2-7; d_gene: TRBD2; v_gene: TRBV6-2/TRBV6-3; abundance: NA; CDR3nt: TGTGCCAGCAGTATACCTAGCGGGAGAGGCTACGAGCAGTACTTC; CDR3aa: CASSIPSGRGYEQYF
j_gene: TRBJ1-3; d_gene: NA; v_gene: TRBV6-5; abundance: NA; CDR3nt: TGTGCCAGCAGTCAGGGAAACACCATATATTTT; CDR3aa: CASSQGNTIYF
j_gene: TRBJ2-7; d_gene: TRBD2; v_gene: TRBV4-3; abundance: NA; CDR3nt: TGCGCCAGCAGCTACAATTACGGACTAGCAGAATACGAGCAGTACTTC; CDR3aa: CASSYNYGLAEYEQYF
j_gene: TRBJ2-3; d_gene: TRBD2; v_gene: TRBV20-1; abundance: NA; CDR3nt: TGCAGTGCTAGTTTTGGCGGGCTAGCGGGAGCCACAGATACGCAGTATTTT; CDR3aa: CSASFGGLAGATDTQYF
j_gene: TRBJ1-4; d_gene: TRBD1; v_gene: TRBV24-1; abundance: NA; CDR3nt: TGTGCCACCAGTGGGGGACAGGGTGAAAAACTGTTTTTT; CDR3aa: CATSGGQGEKLFF
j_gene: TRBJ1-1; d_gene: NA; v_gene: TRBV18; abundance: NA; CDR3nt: TGTGCCAGCTCAAGGACTCAGAACACTGAAGCTTTCTTT; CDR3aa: CASSRTQNTEAFF
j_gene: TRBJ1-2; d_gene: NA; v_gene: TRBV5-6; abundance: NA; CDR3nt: TGTGCCAGCAGCTTGTGGCAGGGCTCCTATGGCTACACCTTC; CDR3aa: CASSLWQGSYGYTF